Shown below are 17 T cell receptor beta chains from a single sample sequenced in a study of CD8+ T cells in alopecia areata. cDNA reverse transcribed from extracted RNA served as the sequencing template. The data were produced by immunoSEQ multiplex PCR, yet TCRdb's version contains in-frame clones alone and is incomplete. The sample records about 180,000 clones, about 47% being singletons. This sample's treatment: oral pan-JAK inhibitor, 5-10 mg twice daily. The specimen was CD8+ T cells sorted from blood, collected around week 52, from a patient treated with tofacitinib. The receptor source for this set is a human donor with alopecia areata.

There are a few counts of this clone. This sequence joins TRBV4-3 and TRBJ2-3; a weak D match, TRBD2 (6 bases). Between the trimmed V and J ends, which lost 0 bases and 2 bases, there was a span of 15 bases. Germline V CDR1 and CDR2: LGHNA, YSLEER. The CDR3 consists of 17 residues. CDR3 in amino acids: CASSQDRLEGTTDTQYF. The CDR3 region has the DNA TGCGCCAGCAGCCAAGATAGGTTGGAGGGAACCACAGATACGCAGTATTTT.

V is TRBV27 and J is TRBJ2-7, with TRBD1 matching over 7 bases. CDR1 and CDR2 from the germline V gene are MNHEY and SMNVEV (reference sequence). J was trimmed by 3 bases and V by 4 bases; bases with no gene match: 3. CDR3 length: 13 residues. CDR3 coding DNA: TGTGCCAGCAGTTCCTACAGGGGCTACGAGCAGTACTTC. It specifies CASSSYRGYEQYF.

A few counts support this clone. The V call is TRBV4-2, the J call TRBJ2-7; D gene uncertain. V was clipped by 1 base and J by 4 bases, with 11 bases between them. CDR1 and CDR2 from the germline V gene are LGHNA and YNFKEQ. The CDR3 runs to 14 residues. The DNA for the CDR3 is TGTGCCAGCAGCCAAGGGTGGCTGGGTTACGAGCAGTACTTC. It yields the protein CASSQGWLGYEQYF.

The chain has TRBV5-6 and TRBJ2-7; maybe TRBD2 (6 bases). The CDR3 has 15 residues. In germline, CDR1 is SGHDT, CDR2 YYEEEE. Between the trimmed V and J ends, which lost 2 bases and 6 bases, there was a span of 18 bases. The CDR3 protein is CASSFGPGAVSEQYF. CDR3 DNA sequence: TGTGCCAGCAGCTTCGGACCGGGAGCAGTGAGCGAGCAGTACTTC.

The rearrangement uses TRBV13 and TRBJ2-7, with D unclear. Trimming removed 4 bases at V and 5 bases at J, with 12 bases between. There are 13 residues in the CDR3. CDR1 and CDR2 (germline): PRHDT, FYEKMQ (reference sequence). Here the CDR3 DNA reads TGTGCCAGCAGCTCCAATGTGGGCGACGAGCAGTACTTC. It codes for CASSSNVGDEQYF.

The chain couples TRBV5-1 to TRBJ2-5; TRBD1 is a possible D gene (5 bases). Trimming pared 2 bases from V and 5 bases from J, leaving 10 bases between. Germline V gene lookup returns CDR1 SGHRS and CDR2 YFSETQ. The length of the CDR3 is 13 residues. The CDR3 DNA is TGCGCCAGCAGCTTACCAGGGTTGGAGACCCAGTACTTC. It codes for CASSLPGLETQYF.

In its sample, this clone was seen a few times. The chain links TRBV7-9 to TRBJ1-1; D uncertain. The CDR3 has 12 amino acids. Trimming stripped 5 bases from V and 4 bases from J, with 8 bases between. CDR1 and CDR2 from the germline V gene are SEHNR and FQNEAQ (reference sequence). The CDR3: CASSLSTTEAFF. In nucleotides, the CDR3 is TGTGCCAGCAGCCTCTCAACCACTGAAGCTTTCTTT.

The V gene is TRBV10-3, the J gene TRBJ2-5, with D perhaps being TRBD1 or TRBD2 (5 bases each). From germline, CDR1 is ENHRY and CDR2 SYGVKD. The CDR3 extends over 15 amino acids. V was trimmed by 9 bases and J by 5 bases, leaving 22 bases between them. For the CDR3, the DNA is TGTGCCATTCGGGACCGAGTGGGTGTCGGGGAGACCCAGTACTTC. It is translated as CAIRDRVGVGETQYF.

The genes are TRBV7-9 and TRBJ2-1, with 7 bases that match TRBD1. Germline-derived CDR1 and CDR2 are SEHNR and FQNEAQ (reference sequence). CDR3 length equals 15 residues. J was trimmed by 4 bases and V by 3 bases; bases with no gene match: 6. The CDR3 coding sequence is TGTGCCAGCAGCTTCGACAGGGACCCATACAATGAGCAGTTCTTC. Translated: CASSFDRDPYNEQFF.

The chain uses TRBV25-1 and TRBJ2-5, with 7 bases aligning to TRBD1. Per germline, CDR1 MGHDK and CDR2 SYGVNS. V lost 3 bases to trimming and J lost 5 bases; unmatched junction nucleotides: 6. The CDR3 is 14 amino acids. CDR3 sequence: CASSDLGGAETQYF. The CDR3 coding sequence is TGTGCCAGCAGTGATTTAGGGGGCGCGGAGACCCAGTACTTC.

A few counts support this clone. This sequence joins TRBV19 and TRBJ2-1; TRBD2 might be the D (6 bases). V gave up 4 bases and J gave up 0 bases, with 10 bases separating them. The CDR3 loop spans 15 amino acids. In germline, CDR1 is LNHDA, CDR2 SQIVND (reference sequence). The DNA of the CDR3 is TGTGCCAGTAGTAGGGACTTAAGCTCCTACAATGAGCAGTTCTTC. This gives the protein CASSRDLSSYNEQFF.

The CDR3 nucleotides are TGTGCCAGCAGCGGTGACACAAACACAGATACGCAGTATTTT. Protein product: CASSGDTNTDTQYF. The genes are TRBV9 and TRBJ2-3, with D unclear. Germline V gene data show CDR1 as SGDLS and CDR2 as YYNGEE. Trimming took off 3 bases at V and 2 bases at J, with 10 bases between the two ends. The CDR3 spans 14 residues.

This clone was counted a few times. This chain connects TRBV6-1 to TRBJ2-2; unclear D gene. V gave up 5 bases and J gave up 0 bases, with 10 bases separating them. This CDR3 contains 15 residues. Germline V gene lookup returns CDR1 MNHNS and CDR2 SASEGT. The CDR3 is CASSSRAPNTGELFF. The CDR3 region has the DNA TGTGCCAGCAGTAGTCGGGCCCCGAACACCGGGGAGCTGTTTTTT.

The CDR3 loop is CASSVGGFNQPQHF. CDR3 bases: TGTGCCAGCAGCGTAGGGGGATTTAATCAGCCCCAGCATTTT. The chain recombines TRBV9 with TRBJ1-5; D call uncertain. V lost 0 bases to trimming and J lost 4 bases, with 8 bases between them. This CDR3 contains 14 residues. Germline CDR1 and CDR2: SGDLS and YYNGEE.

The chain employs TRBV27 and TRBJ1-1; D is perhaps TRBD1 (5 bases). The CDR3 runs 14 residues. Per germline, CDR1 MNHEY and CDR2 SMNVEV (reference sequence). V was trimmed by 0 bases and J by 6 bases, leaving 11 bases between them. In DNA form, the CDR3 reads TGTGCCAGCAGTTTATCGACCAGGGCCTCTGAAGCTTTCTTT. Protein sequence: CASSLSTRASEAFF.

There are a few counts of this clone. The chain is built from TRBV10-3 and TRBJ1-1; D gene ambiguous. The V gene lost 7 bases and the J gene lost 0 bases, with 12 bases spanning the gap. This CDR3 contains 14 residues. The V gene's germline CDR1 is ENHRY and CDR2 SYGVKD. CDR3 sequence reads: CAITASGLNTEAFF. CDR3 sequence (DNA): TGTGCCATCACTGCCTCGGGTTTGAACACTGAAGCTTTCTTT.

V and J are TRBV4-3 and TRBJ2-1; 12 positions match TRBD2. The CDR3 consists of 17 residues. Germline CDR1 LGHNA, CDR2 YSLEER. The junction had 4 bases not matched to a gene; V was cut back by 0 bases and J by 4 bases. CDR3 protein: CASSQEPGLAGYNEQFF. Written as DNA, the CDR3 is TGCGCCAGCAGCCAAGAGCCTGGACTAGCGGGGTACAATGAGCAGTTCTTC.